This is a list of T cell receptor beta chains from one sample in a study of radiotherapy plus CTLA-4 blockade in lung cancer. Here immunoSEQ multiplex PCR was the method, and the copy in TCRdb shows in-frame clones only, minus some. The sample shows over 75,000 clones, 80% to 90% of them seen only once. The specimen was peripheral blood, collected from a patient treated with radiotherapy plus ipilimumab. The receptors stem from a human donor with non-small cell lung cancer who had stable disease on radiotherapy plus ipilimumab. The CDR3 runs from the conserved cysteine through the conserved F or W. D genes are given only for firm matches. Only part of the rows carry a size: once, few, many, or a class if the clone is expanded.

cdr3_aa cdr3_nt v_call d_call clone_size j_call
CASRRHREGSTDTQYF TGCGCCAGCAGACGACACAGGGAGGGTAGCACAGATACGCAGTATTTT TRBV5-1 - - TRBJ2-3
CASSLDRGFGANVLTF TGTGCCAGCAGTTTGGACAGGGGTTTTGGGGCCAACGTCCTGACTTTC TRBV6-6 TRBD1 few TRBJ2-6
CASSIGGVSTDTQYF TGTGCCAGCTCCATCGGGGGTGTCTCCACAGATACGCAGTATTTT TRBV11-3 - once TRBJ2-3
CASSLHSTNEKLFF TGTGCCAGCAGCTTACACTCAACTAATGAAAAACTGTTTTTT TRBV7-9 - - TRBJ1-4
CAWARARTNQPQHF TGTGCCTGGGCCCGTGCCAGGACGAATCAGCCCCAGCATTTT TRBV30 - - TRBJ1-5
CASSLGAGEGQYF TGCGCCAGCAGCTTGGGGGCAGGGGAAGGGCAGTACTTC TRBV5-1 - - TRBJ2-7
CASSQISSDYNEQFF TGCGCCAGCAGCCAGATATCTAGCGACTACAATGAGCAGTTCTTC TRBV4-1 - - TRBJ2-1
CASSGTSGRASYNEQFF TGTGCCAGCAGCGGGACTAGCGGGAGGGCCTCCTACAATGAGCAGTTCTTC TRBV27 TRBD2 - TRBJ2-1
CALSLILAQETQYF TGTGCCCTTTCCCTCATACTAGCCCAAGAGACCCAGTACTTC TRBV5-4 - - TRBJ2-5
CASSFYSRDRGQEEF TGTGCCAGCAGTTTTTACTCACGGGACAGGGGGCAAGAGGAGTTC TRBV27 TRBD1 - TRBJ1-2
CATRGRMNTEAFF TGTGCCACCCGAGGCAGGATGAACACTGAAGCTTTCTTT TRBV28 - - TRBJ1-1
CASSLRDVETQYF TGTGCCAGCAGTCTCAGGGACGTGGAGACCCAGTACTTC TRBV28 - - TRBJ2-5
CASSKGTPNTEAFF TGCGCCAGCAGTAAAGGGACTCCGAACACTGAAGCTTTCTTT TRBV5-1 - - TRBJ1-1
CASRTGQLSYGYTF TGTGCCAGTAGAACGGGACAGCTAAGCTATGGCTACACCTTC TRBV19 TRBD1 - TRBJ1-2
CASSPFQGDTEAFF TGTGCCAGCAGTCCGTTTCAGGGAGACACTGAAGCTTTCTTT TRBV28 - - TRBJ1-1
CASSQEFDSYNEQFF TGCGCCAGCAGCCAAGAGTTCGATTCCTACAATGAGCAGTTCTTC TRBV4-1 - - TRBJ2-1
CASSPGSSEQYF TGTGCCAGCAGCCCCGGCAGCTCCGAGCAGTACTTC TRBV7-3 - - TRBJ2-7
CAWQTDGGGNTIYF TGTGCCTGGCAGACAGACGGGGGTGGAAACACCATATATTTT TRBV30 - - TRBJ1-3
CASSKDRSYEQYF TGTGCCAGCAGCAAAGACAGGTCCTACGAGCAGTACTTC TRBV28 - - TRBJ2-7
CASSPPESTDTQYF TGTGCCAGCTCACCGCCTGAGAGCACAGATACGCAGTATTTT TRBV18 - - TRBJ2-3
CASSSEAYSPLHF TGCGCCAGCAGCTCGGAGGCCTATTCACCCCTCCACTTT TRBV5-1 - - TRBJ1-6
CSVETGRGNTEAFF TGCAGCGTTGAAACCGGGAGGGGGAACACTGAAGCTTTCTTT TRBV29-1 - - TRBJ1-1
CASSKGLNANTGELFF TGTGCCAGCAGCAAAGGACTTAACGCGAACACCGGGGAGCTGTTTTTT TRBV9 - - TRBJ2-2
CASTKAGRRGQETQYF TGTGCCAGCACCAAAGCGGGACGCAGAGGCCAAGAGACCCAGTACTTC TRBV7-9 TRBD2 - TRBJ2-5
CASSLETRGTEAFF TGTGCCAGCAGCTTAGAGACCAGGGGCACTGAAGCTTTCTTT TRBV7-3 - - TRBJ1-1
CASSRNLAGEYQETQYF TGTGCCAGCAGTCGAAACCTAGCGGGGGAGTACCAAGAGACCCAGTACTTC TRBV7-2 TRBD2 - TRBJ2-5
CASSRRPGSGNTIYF TGTGCCAGCAGCCGCCGTCCGGGAAGTGGAAACACCATATATTTT TRBV5-8 - - TRBJ1-3
CASSFYRGNTIYF TGTGCCAGCAGTTTCTACAGGGGCAACACCATATATTTT TRBV6-6 TRBD1 - TRBJ1-3
CASSLVVSSNEQFF TGTGCCAGCAGCTTGGTAGTCTCCTCCAATGAGCAGTTCTTC TRBV5-4 - - TRBJ2-1
CASSQDRAQPQHF TGTGCCAGCAGCCAAGACAGGGCCCAGCCCCAGCATTTT TRBV6-1 TRBD1 - TRBJ1-5
CASNRQGEAGNTIYF TGTGCCAGCAATCGACAGGGAGAAGCTGGAAACACCATATATTTT TRBV6-1 TRBD1 - TRBJ1-3
CSASRGSKQFF TGCAGTGCTAGCCGAGGTAGCAAACAGTTCTTC TRBV20-1 - few TRBJ2-1
CASSEGFSPLHF TGCGCCAGCAGTGAGGGGTTCTCACCCCTCCACTTT TRBV10-2 - few TRBJ1-6
CASGSVQPQHF TGTGCCAGTGGGAGCGTTCAGCCCCAGCATTTT TRBV19 - - TRBJ1-5
CASSYGGSRSDGYTF TGTGCCAGCAGTTACGGGGGAAGTCGGTCGGATGGCTACACCTTC TRBV6-5 - few TRBJ1-2
CASSLSRLAGTGELFF TGTGCCAGCAGTTTATCCCGGCTAGCGGGTACCGGGGAGCTGTTTTTT TRBV27 TRBD2 once TRBJ2-2
CASSLRSGGQYF TGTGCCAGCAGCCTCCGCTCGGGGGGGCAGTACTTC TRBV28 TRBD2 few TRBJ2-7
CASRLTGANYEQYF TGTGCCAGCAGGCTAACAGGGGCGAACTACGAGCAGTACTTC TRBV28 TRBD1 few TRBJ2-7
CASSMDREGLNTEAFF TGTGCCAGTAGTATGGACAGGGAGGGTCTGAACACTGAAGCTTTCTTT TRBV19 TRBD1 - TRBJ1-1
CASSPRQGAIGYTF TGTGCCAGCAGTCCAAGACAGGGGGCGATCGGCTACACCTTC TRBV6-5 TRBD1 - TRBJ1-2
CASTEYGRSNQPQHF TGTGCCAGCACCGAGTACGGCCGTAGCAATCAGCCCCAGCATTTT TRBV28 - few TRBJ1-5
CASSLALAGFNEQFF TGCGCCAGCAGCTTGGCATTAGCGGGGTTTAATGAGCAGTTCTTC TRBV5-1 TRBD2 few TRBJ2-1
CASSPPGATYNEQFF TGTGCCAGCAGCCCCCCAGGGGCCACCTACAATGAGCAGTTCTTC TRBV7-9 - - TRBJ2-1
CATSKGAYSGNTIYF TGTGCCACCTCAAAAGGGGCGTACTCTGGAAACACCATATATTTT TRBV28 - - TRBJ1-3
CASSLREGGFETQYF TGTGCCAGCAGTTTACGGGAGGGAGGGTTTGAGACCCAGTACTTC TRBV27 TRBD2 - TRBJ2-5